This paragraph reports one T cell receptor (beta chain). Repertoires were generated with immunoSEQ multiplex PCR, while TCRdb's copy carries only in-frame clones and drops some. The data show 95,000 to 110,000 clones, about 89% seen once. These data originate in a study of blood T cell repertoires in COVID-19. Study-level background: COVID-19 samples from acute and convalescent phases originated in the United States, Italy and Spain.

This TCR was recovered from a woman in her 30s with acute or convalescent COVID-19. What was sequenced was peripheral blood.

CDR3 sequence reads: CASSSIRTGNEQFF. The CDR3 nucleotides read TGTGCCAGCAGCTCGATCAGAACGGGAAATGAGCAGTTCTTC. The chain uses TRBV7-2 and TRBJ2-1; weak D call: TRBD2 (5 bases). The germline V gene has CDR1 SGHTA and CDR2 FQGNSA. The V end was cut by 4 bases, the J end by 7 bases, with 14 bases between. The CDR3 is made up of 14 amino acids.